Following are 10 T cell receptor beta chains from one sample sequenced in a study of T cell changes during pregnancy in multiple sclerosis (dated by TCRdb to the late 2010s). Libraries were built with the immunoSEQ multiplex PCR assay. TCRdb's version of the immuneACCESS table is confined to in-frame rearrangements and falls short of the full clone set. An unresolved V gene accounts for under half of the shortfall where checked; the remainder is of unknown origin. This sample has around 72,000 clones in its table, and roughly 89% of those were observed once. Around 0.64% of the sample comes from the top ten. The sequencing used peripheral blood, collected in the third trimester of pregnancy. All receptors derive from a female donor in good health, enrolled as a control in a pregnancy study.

CDR3: CASSERGTAYGYTF. DNA of the CDR3: TGTGCCAGCAGTGAACGCGGGACAGCATATGGCTACACCTTC. The chain joins TRBV6-4 to TRBJ1-2; 7 bases map to TRBD1. Germline V gene sequence: CDR1 MRHNA, CDR2 SNTAGT. This CDR3 comprises 14 residues. The junction had 6 bases not matched to a gene; V was cut back by 3 bases and J by 5 bases.

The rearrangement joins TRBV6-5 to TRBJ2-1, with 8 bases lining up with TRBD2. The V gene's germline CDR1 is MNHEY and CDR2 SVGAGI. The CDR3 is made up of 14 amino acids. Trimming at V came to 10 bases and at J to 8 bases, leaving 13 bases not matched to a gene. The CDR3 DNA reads TGTGCCACCCTCGGGGCGGGGGGTGTCTATGAGCAGTTCTTC. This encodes CATLGAGGVYEQFF.

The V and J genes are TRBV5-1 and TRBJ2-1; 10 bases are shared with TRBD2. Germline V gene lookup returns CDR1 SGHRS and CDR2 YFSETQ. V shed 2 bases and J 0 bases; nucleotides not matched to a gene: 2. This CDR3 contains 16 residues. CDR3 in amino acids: CASSFGLADSYNEQFF. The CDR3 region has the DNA TGCGCCAGCAGCTTTGGACTAGCGGACTCCTACAATGAGCAGTTCTTC. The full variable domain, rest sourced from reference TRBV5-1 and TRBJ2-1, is KAGVTQTPRYLIKTRGQQVTLSCSPISGHRSVSWYQQTPGQGLQFLFEYFSETQRNKGNFPGRFSGRQFSNSRSEMNVSTLELGDSALYLCASSFGLADSYNEQFFGPGTRLTVL.

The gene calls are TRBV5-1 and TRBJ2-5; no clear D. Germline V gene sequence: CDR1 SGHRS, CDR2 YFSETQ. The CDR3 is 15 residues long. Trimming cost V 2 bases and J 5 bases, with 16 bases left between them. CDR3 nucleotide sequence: TGCGCCAGCAGCTTTGGCCCGGCGTCCGGGGAGACCCAGTACTTC. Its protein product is CASSFGPASGETQYF.

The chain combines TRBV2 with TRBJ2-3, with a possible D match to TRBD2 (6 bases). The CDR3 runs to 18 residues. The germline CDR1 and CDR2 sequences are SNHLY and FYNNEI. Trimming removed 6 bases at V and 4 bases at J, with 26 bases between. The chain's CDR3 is CASSPQVPLASGADTQYF. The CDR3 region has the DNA TGTGCCAGCAGCCCCCAAGTCCCACTAGCCTCCGGGGCAGATACGCAGTATTTT.

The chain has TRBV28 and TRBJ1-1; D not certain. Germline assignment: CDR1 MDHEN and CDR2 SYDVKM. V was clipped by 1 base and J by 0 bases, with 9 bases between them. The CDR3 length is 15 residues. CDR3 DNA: TGTGCCAGCAGTTTATTGGGCAGGTTGAACACTGAAGCTTTCTTT. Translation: CASSLLGRLNTEAFF.

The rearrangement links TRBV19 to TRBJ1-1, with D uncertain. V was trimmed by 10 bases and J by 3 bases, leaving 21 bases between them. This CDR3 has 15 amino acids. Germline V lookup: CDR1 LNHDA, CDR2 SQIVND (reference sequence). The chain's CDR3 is CATLPGSLDYTEAFF. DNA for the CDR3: TGTGCCACCCTCCCCGGGTCGTTGGATTACACTGAAGCTTTCTTT. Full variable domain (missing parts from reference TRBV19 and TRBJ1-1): DGGITQSPKYLFRKEGQNVTLSCEQNLNHDAMYWYRQDPGQGLRLIYYSQIVNDFQKGDIAEGYSVSREKKESFPLTVTSAQKNPTAFYLCATLPGSLDYTEAFFGQGTRLTVV.

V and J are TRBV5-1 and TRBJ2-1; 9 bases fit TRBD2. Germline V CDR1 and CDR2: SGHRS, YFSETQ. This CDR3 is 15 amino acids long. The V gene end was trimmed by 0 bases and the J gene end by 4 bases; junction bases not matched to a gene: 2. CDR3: CASSLDTSGYNEQFF. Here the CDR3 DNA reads TGCGCCAGCAGCTTGGATACTAGCGGGTACAATGAGCAGTTCTTC.

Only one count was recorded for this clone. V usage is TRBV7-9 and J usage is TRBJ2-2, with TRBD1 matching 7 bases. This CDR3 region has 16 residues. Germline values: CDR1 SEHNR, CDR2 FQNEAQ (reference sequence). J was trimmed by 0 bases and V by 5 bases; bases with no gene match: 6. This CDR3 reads CASSPPGQANTGELFF. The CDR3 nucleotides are TGTGCCAGCAGCCCGCCCGGACAGGCGAACACCGGGGAGCTGTTTTTT.

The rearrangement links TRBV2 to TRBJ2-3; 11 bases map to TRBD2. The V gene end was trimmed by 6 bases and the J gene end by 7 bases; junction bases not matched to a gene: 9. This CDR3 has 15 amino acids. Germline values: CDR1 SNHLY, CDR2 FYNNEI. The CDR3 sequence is CASSLMTSGTHTQYF. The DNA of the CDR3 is TGTGCCAGCAGCCTGATGACTAGCGGGACCCATACGCAGTATTTT.